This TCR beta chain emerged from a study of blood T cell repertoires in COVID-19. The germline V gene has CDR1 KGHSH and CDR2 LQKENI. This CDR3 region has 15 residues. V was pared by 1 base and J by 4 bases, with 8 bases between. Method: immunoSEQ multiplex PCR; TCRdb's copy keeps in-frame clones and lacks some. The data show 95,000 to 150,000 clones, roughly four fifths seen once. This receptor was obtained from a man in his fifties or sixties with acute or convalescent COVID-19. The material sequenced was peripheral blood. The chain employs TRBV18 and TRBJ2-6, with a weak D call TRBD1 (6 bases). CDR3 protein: CASSPLGAGANVLTF. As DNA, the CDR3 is TGTGCCAGCTCACCACTGGGGGCCGGGGCCAACGTCCTGACTTTC.